The clone carrying this TCR beta chain has only a few counts. Antigen unknown. Germline CDR1 and CDR2: MGHRA and YSYEKL. The germline V and J ends were trimmed by 3 bases and 0 bases, with 9 bases remaining between them. The CDR3 spans 15 residues. This sample stems from a study of cytomegalovirus exposure and HLA in healthy donors. Study-level findings and limits: It was assumed in the presence/absence analyses that sequencing depth was roughly uniform across donors.

This PCR relied on a set of 60 Vbeta primers and 13 Jbeta primers. Under the authors' procedure: Later analysis identified tens of millions of unique TCR beta chains, 9 million to 13 million shared. Here immunoSEQ multiplex PCR was the method, and the copy in TCRdb shows in-frame clones only, minus some. V, J and clone size were drawn from that table, and D and trimming were deduced from the DNA. The top ten hold 7.5% to 10% of the sample, which has 95,000 to 150,000 clones, approximately 80% seen once. Sequenced input: PBMCs. The sequence came from a female donor in good health and CMV-seropositive. This chain links TRBV4-1 with TRBJ1-5; tentative D call: TRBD1 (6 bases). The CDR3 protein is CASSQGASSNQPQHF. The CDR3 DNA is TGCGCCAGCAGCCAGGGGGCGAGTAGCAATCAGCCCCAGCATTTT.